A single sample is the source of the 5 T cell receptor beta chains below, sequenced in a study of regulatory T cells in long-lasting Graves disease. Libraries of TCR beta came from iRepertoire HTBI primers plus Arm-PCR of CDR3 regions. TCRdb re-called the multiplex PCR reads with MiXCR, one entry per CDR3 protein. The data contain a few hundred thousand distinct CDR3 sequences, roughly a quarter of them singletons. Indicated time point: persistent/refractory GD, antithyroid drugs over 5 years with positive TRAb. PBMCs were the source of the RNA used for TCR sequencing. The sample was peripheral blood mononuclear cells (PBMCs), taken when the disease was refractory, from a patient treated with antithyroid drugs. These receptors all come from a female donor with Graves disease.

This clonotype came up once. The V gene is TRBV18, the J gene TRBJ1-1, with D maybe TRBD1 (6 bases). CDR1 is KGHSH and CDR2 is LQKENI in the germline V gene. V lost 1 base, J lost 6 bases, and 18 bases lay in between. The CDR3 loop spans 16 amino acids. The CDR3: CASSPLSRGGGAEAFF. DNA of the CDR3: TGTGCCAGCTCACCACTATCTCGAGGGGGAGGGGCTGAAGCTTTCTTT.

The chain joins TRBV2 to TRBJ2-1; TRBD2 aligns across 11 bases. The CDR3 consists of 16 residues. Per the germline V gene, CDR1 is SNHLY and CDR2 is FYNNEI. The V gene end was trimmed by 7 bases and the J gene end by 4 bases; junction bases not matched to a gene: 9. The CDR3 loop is CASTLLAGGTYNEQFF. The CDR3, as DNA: TGTGCCAGCACGTTGCTAGCGGGAGGAACTTACAATGAGCAGTTCTTC.

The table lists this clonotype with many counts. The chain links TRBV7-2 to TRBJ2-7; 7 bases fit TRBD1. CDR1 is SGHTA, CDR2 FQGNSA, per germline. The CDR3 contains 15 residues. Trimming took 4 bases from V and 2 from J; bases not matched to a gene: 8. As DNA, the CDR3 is TGTGCCAGCAGCTCGCGGACAGGTGGACCCTACGAGCAGTACTTC. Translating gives CASSSRTGGPYEQYF. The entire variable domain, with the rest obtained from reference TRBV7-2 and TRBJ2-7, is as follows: GAGVSQSPSNKVTEKGKDVELRCDPISGHTALYWYRQSLGQGLEFLIYFQGNSAPDKSGLPSDRFSAERTGGSVSTLTIQRTQQEDSAVYLCASSSRTGGPYEQYFGPGTRLTVT.

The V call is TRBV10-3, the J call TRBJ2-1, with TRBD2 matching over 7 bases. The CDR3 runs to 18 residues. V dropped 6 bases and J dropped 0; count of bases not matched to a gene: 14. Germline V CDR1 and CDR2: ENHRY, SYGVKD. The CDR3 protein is CAISPSGLGPSSYNEQFF. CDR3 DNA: TGTGCCATCAGCCCCTCCGGACTAGGTCCGAGCTCCTACAATGAGCAGTTCTTC.

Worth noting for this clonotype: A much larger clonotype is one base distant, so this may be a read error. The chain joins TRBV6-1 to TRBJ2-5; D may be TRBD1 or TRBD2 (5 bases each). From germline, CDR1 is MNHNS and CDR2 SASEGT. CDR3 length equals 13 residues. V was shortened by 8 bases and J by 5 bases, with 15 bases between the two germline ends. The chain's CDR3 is CASGQGRWETQYF. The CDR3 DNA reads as TGTGCCAGCGGCCAGGGACGGTGGGAGACCCAGTACTTC.